The 28 T cell receptor beta chains reported below all come from one sample, sequenced in a study of cytomegalovirus exposure and HLA in healthy donors. In the PCR, 60 Vbeta and 13 Jbeta primers were used. Sequencing used immunoSEQ multiplex PCR; TCRdb keeps in-frame clones, though not all of them. The sample lists 75,000 to 95,000 clones; roughly 83% were seen once. The specimen sequenced was PBMCs. Receptors originate from a man between 18 and 35 years old in good health and CMV-seronegative.

V is TRBV6-5 and J is TRBJ2-7; 7 bases are a match to TRBD1. This CDR3 region has 16 residues. CDR1 is MNHEY and CDR2 is SVGAGI in the germline V gene. V lost 4 bases to trimming and J lost 4 bases; unmatched junction nucleotides: 13. In nucleotides, the CDR3 is TGTGCCAGCAGTTCGCTAACACGGGACAGAACTTACGAGCAGTACTTC. The encoded protein is CASSSLTRDRTYEQYF.

The chain combines TRBV7-6 with TRBJ2-1; 11 bases are shared with TRBD2. CDR1 and CDR2 from the germline V gene are SGHVS and FNYEAQ. This CDR3 comprises 17 residues. V lost 5 bases to trimming and J lost 7 bases; unmatched junction nucleotides: 13. CDR3 protein: CASSLPTTSGMPNEQFF. The CDR3 DNA sequence: TGTGCCAGCAGCCTCCCCACGACTAGCGGGATGCCTAATGAGCAGTTCTTC.

CDR3 bases: TGTGCCAGCAGCTTAAGGACTAGCGGGAGGCTGGGCACAGATACGCAGTATTTT. This sequence encodes CASSLRTSGRLGTDTQYF. V usage is TRBV7-2 and J usage is TRBJ2-3; 14 bases match TRBD2. With 2 bases clipped from V and 1 base from J, the junction kept 5 bases outside the gene matches. The CDR3 has 18 amino acids. Germline V gene data show CDR1 as SGHTA and CDR2 as FQGNSA.

The V call is TRBV30, the J call TRBJ1-2; D not certain. Germline CDR1 is GTSNPN and CDR2 is SVGIG (reference sequence). With 1 base removed from V and 7 bases from J, the gap between germline ends came to 16 bases. This CDR3 comprises 14 residues. The CDR3 nucleotides read TGTGCCTGGAGTGGGGAGAGAGGATGGGGTGGCTACACCTTC. This sequence encodes CAWSGERGWGGYTF.

This clone was seen more than once but under ten times. The rearrangement joins TRBV19 to TRBJ1-5; the D is unclear. The germline V and J ends were trimmed by 6 bases and 7 bases, with 10 bases remaining between them. The CDR3 has 12 residues. Per the germline V gene, CDR1 is LNHDA and CDR2 is SQIVND (reference sequence). The CDR3 DNA reads as TGTGCCAGTAGCGCAATGGGCCAGCCCCAGCATTTT. This codes for CASSAMGQPQHF.

This rearrangement joins TRBV7-2 to TRBJ2-2; D is unclear. Trimming took off 0 bases at V and 1 base at J, with 6 bases between the two ends. Germline CDR1 SGHTA, CDR2 FQGNSA. CDR3 length equals 15 residues. The CDR3 protein is CASSLAGQNTGELFF. The CDR3 region has the DNA TGTGCCAGCAGCTTAGCGGGCCAGAACACCGGGGAGCTGTTTTTT. Looking up the rest from reference TRBV7-2 and TRBJ2-2 gives the full variable domain: GAGVSQSPSNKVTEKGKDVELRCDPISGHTALYWYRQSLGQGLEFLIYFQGNSAPDKSGLPSDRFSAERTGGSVSTLTIQRTQQEDSAVYLCASSLAGQNTGELFFGEGSRLTVL.

This clone was seen more than once but under ten times. V and J are TRBV6-6 and TRBJ2-1, with a possible D match to TRBD2 (5 bases). V dropped 6 bases and J dropped 9 bases, with 12 bases sitting between them. Germline assignment: CDR1 MNHNY and CDR2 SVGAGI (reference sequence). This CDR3 is 12 amino acids long. CDR3 bases: TGTGCCAGCAGGGACCTAGCAGGTGAGCAGTTCTTC. Encoded protein: CASRDLAGEQFF.

The chain is built from TRBV13 and TRBJ2-3; 9 bases are a match to TRBD2. This CDR3 spans 18 amino acids. Germline V gives CDR1 PRHDT, CDR2 FYEKMQ (reference sequence). The V gene end was trimmed by 4 bases and the J gene end by 1 base; junction bases not matched to a gene: 12. CDR3 protein: CASSYRGGRETRTDTQYF. The CDR3 DNA sequence: TGTGCCAGCAGCTATAGAGGCGGGAGGGAGACCCGCACAGATACGCAGTATTTT.

The table lists this clone with a few counts. V gene TRBV29-1 combines with J gene TRBJ2-7; 11 positions match TRBD1. The junction had 7 bases not matched to a gene; V was cut back by 7 bases and J by 5 bases. The germline gives CDR1 SQVTM, CDR2 ANQGSEA. The CDR3 is 13 amino acids. The CDR3 DNA follows: TGCAGCGCTGAGGACAGGGGGCGAAACGAGCAGTACTTC. Translation gives CSAEDRGRNEQYF.

The V call is TRBV11-2, the J call TRBJ1-4; the D gene is possibly TRBD1 (5 bases). CDR1 and CDR2 from the germline V gene are SGHAT and FQNNGV. The CDR3 length is 15 residues. The V end lost 3 bases, the J end lost 4 bases, and 12 bases lay between the germline ends. In DNA form, the CDR3 reads TGTGCCAGCAGCTTCACCAGGGCTGGTAATGAAAAACTGTTTTTT. Protein sequence: CASSFTRAGNEKLFF.

The chain recombines TRBV30 with TRBJ1-1, with unresolved D. CDR3 size: 13 residues. Per the germline V gene, CDR1 is GTSNPN and CDR2 is SVGIG (reference sequence). V shed 3 bases and J shed 1 base, with 9 bases lying between them. The CDR3 nucleotides are TGTGCCTGGAGAGCTAGGAGGAACACTGAAGCTTTCTTT. It encodes CAWRARRNTEAFF.

The genes are TRBV5-1 and TRBJ2-3; 10 bases match TRBD2. The CDR3 extends over 18 amino acids. CDR1 SGHRS and CDR2 YFSETQ come from the germline V gene. Unmatched junction bases numbered 16, after V lost 0 bases and J lost 9 bases. The CDR3 DNA is TGCGCCAGCAGCTTGGCGTCCCTCCTAGCGGGGGACACAGGGACGCAGTATTTT. Protein sequence: CASSLASLLAGDTGTQYF.

This chain connects TRBV6-5 to TRBJ1-6; weak D call: TRBD1 (6 bases). CDR1 is MNHEY and CDR2 is SVGAGI in the germline V gene. V shed 2 bases and J shed 5 bases, with 10 bases lying between them. The CDR3 spans 15 residues. The CDR3 nucleotides are TGTGCCAGCAGTTACGGGGGCGGGCATAATTCACCCCTCCACTTT. Amino acid sequence: CASSYGGGHNSPLHF.

This clone was seen only once. The chain has TRBV9 and TRBJ1-2, with a tentative D call TRBD1 (6 bases). Looked up from germline, CDR1 is SGDLS and CDR2 is YYNGEE. There are 15 residues in the CDR3. Trimming cost V 4 bases and J 3 bases, with 16 bases left between them. Here the CDR3 DNA reads TGTGCCAGCAGCTCCCAACAGGGTAGTGACTATGGCTACACCTTC. It yields the protein CASSSQQGSDYGYTF.

V is TRBV5-1 and J is TRBJ1-5; 7 positions agree with TRBD1. The germline CDR1 and CDR2 sequences are SGHRS and YFSETQ. The junction had 10 bases not matched to a gene; V was cut back by 4 bases and J by 6 bases. This CDR3 is built from 15 residues. The CDR3 nucleotides are TGCGCCAGCAGCCCCTCAGGGGGTAGAGGTCAGCCCCAGCATTTT. Protein sequence: CASSPSGGRGQPQHF. The entire variable domain, with the rest obtained from reference TRBV5-1 and TRBJ1-5, is as follows: KAGVTQTPRYLIKTRGQQVTLSCSPISGHRSVSWYQQTPGQGLQFLFEYFSETQRNKGNFPGRFSGRQFSNSRSEMNVSTLELGDSALYLCASSPSGGRGQPQHFGDGTRLSIL.

The chain is built from TRBV27 and TRBJ2-2; D perhaps matches TRBD2 (6 bases). This CDR3 has 13 amino acids. V lost 7 bases and J 5 bases, leaving 11 bases between the germline ends. Looked up from germline, CDR1 is MNHEY and CDR2 is SMNVEV (reference sequence). CDR3 protein: CASNRRGTGELFF. The CDR3 DNA reads as TGTGCCAGCAATCGGCGGGGTACCGGGGAGCTGTTTTTT.

V and J are TRBV21-1 and TRBJ2-7; TRBD2 was called by the table and not checked on the DNA. TRBV21-1 is flagged as a pseudogene. CDR3 length equals 17 residues. CDR3 coding DNA: TGTGCCAGCAGCAATTATATTGGGACTAGCGGGAGTAGAGAGCAGTACTTC. This encodes CASSNYIGTSGSREQYF.

This clone has more than one count but fewer than ten. This sequence joins TRBV5-6 and TRBJ1-4; D gene ambiguous. This CDR3 has 17 amino acids. Looked up from germline, CDR1 is SGHDT and CDR2 is YYEEEE. The germline V and J ends were trimmed by 3 bases and 3 bases, with 18 bases remaining between them. CDR3 DNA sequence: TGTGCCAGCAGCTGGTCGGGCGGGCCTCCGGCTAATGAAAAACTGTTTTTT. Protein sequence: CASSWSGGPPANEKLFF.

The CDR3 coding sequence is TGCGCCAGCAGCCAAGATACGGGATCTAGCGGGATCGTTGAGCAGTTCTTC. Translated, it gives CASSQDTGSSGIVEQFF. V and J are TRBV4-3 and TRBJ2-1; TRBD2 matches 9 bases. After removal of 0 bases from V and 9 bases from J, the junction contained 12 bases not matched to a gene. The CDR3 is 17 amino acids. Germline V gene lookup returns CDR1 LGHNA and CDR2 YSLEER.

The gene calls are TRBV30 and TRBJ2-7, with TRBD2 matching over 8 bases. Germline assignment: CDR1 GTSNPN and CDR2 SVGIG (reference sequence). J lost 0 bases, V lost 4 bases, and 8 bases had no gene match. There are 15 residues in the CDR3. CDR3 sequence reads: CAWMGSGAFSYEQYF. The CDR3 DNA is TGTGCCTGGATGGGTAGCGGGGCGTTCTCCTACGAGCAGTACTTC.

V usage is TRBV27 and J usage is TRBJ2-3, with 8 nucleotides matching TRBD2. The CDR3 spans 15 residues. J was trimmed by 6 bases and V by 6 bases; bases with no gene match: 11. Germline-derived CDR1 and CDR2 are MNHEY and SMNVEV (reference sequence). The CDR3 bases are TGTGCCAGCAGCTCCCCACGGGGGGGGCGCGATACGCAGTATTTT. Translation: CASSSPRGGRDTQYF.

V usage is TRBV4-2 and J usage is TRBJ1-4, with a weak D call TRBD1 (6 bases). The germline V gene encodes CDR1 LGHNA and CDR2 YNFKEQ. V lost 1 base, J lost 4 bases, and 13 bases lay in between. This CDR3 contains 16 residues. The CDR3 here is CASSQGVGQNNEKLFF. CDR3 DNA sequence: TGTGCCAGCAGCCAAGGGGTCGGACAGAATAATGAAAAACTGTTTTTT.

The chain uses TRBV28 and TRBJ1-1; a weak D match, TRBD1 (6 bases). Germline-derived CDR1 and CDR2 are MDHEN and SYDVKM. This CDR3 is built from 13 residues. V lost 6 bases, J lost 7 bases, and 15 bases lay in between. The CDR3 loop is CASSYTGPLEAFF. CDR3 coding DNA: TGTGCCAGCAGCTATACAGGGCCACTTGAAGCTTTCTTT.

This clone came up once. The chain is built from TRBV5-1 and TRBJ2-1, with a weak D call TRBD1 (5 bases). The germline gives CDR1 SGHRS, CDR2 YFSETQ. V was pared by 0 bases and J by 6 bases, with 13 bases between. This CDR3 spans 15 amino acids. The CDR3: CASSLADTQGNEQFF. DNA for the CDR3: TGCGCCAGCAGCTTGGCCGATACCCAGGGCAATGAGCAGTTCTTC.

This clone was seen a few times. The CDR3 region has the DNA TGTGCCAGCAGTGGGGGGACAGGCCCCTCTGGAAACACCATATATTTT. It encodes CASSGGTGPSGNTIYF. This chain joins TRBV6-1 and TRBJ1-3; the match to TRBD1 covers 8 bases. V dropped 4 bases and J dropped 0; count of bases not matched to a gene: 5. CDR1 is MNHNS, CDR2 SASEGT, per germline. CDR3 size: 16 residues.

The chain carries TRBV7-3 and TRBJ1-2, with D hard to call. Germline loops: CDR1 SGHTA, CDR2 FQGTGA. Trimming cost V 2 bases and J 6 bases, with 10 bases left between them. The CDR3 consists of 13 residues. CDR3 region: CASSLELRHGYTF. In DNA form, the CDR3 reads TGTGCCAGCAGCTTAGAGTTGAGGCATGGCTACACCTTC.

This clone was recorded a few times. The CDR3 DNA sequence: TGTGCCAGCAGCCCCGTCGGGGTTTTTGGCTACACCTTC. Amino acid sequence: CASSPVGVFGYTF. V usage is TRBV11-1 and J usage is TRBJ1-2; D remains ambiguous. The V end was cut by 5 bases, the J end by 7 bases, with 14 bases between. The CDR3 length is 13 residues. Germline V gene data show CDR1 as SGHAT and CDR2 as FQDESV (reference sequence).

A few counts support this clone. In the same sample, other DNA sequences code for this CDR3. This chain connects TRBV6-1 to TRBJ1-4; 9 nucleotides line up with TRBD1. CDR3 length: 13 residues. Germline CDR1 reads MNHNS; CDR2 reads SASEGT. Trimming took 6 bases from V and 8 from J; bases not matched to a gene: 4. The CDR3: CASSRDRDEKLFF. Written as DNA, the CDR3 is TGTGCCAGCAGCCGGGACAGGGACGAAAAACTGTTTTTT.